This TCR beta chain derives from a study of early T cells in non-severe SARS-CoV-2 infection. Across the study: Sequencing targeted bulk RNA from unsorted whole blood, leaving chains unpaired. Study-wide results and limits: Private and CD4 specificities were missed by VDJdb matching, skewed to anti-spike CD8.

Remarks on this clonotype: Its specificity is unknown.

Individual cDNA molecules were tagged with unique molecular identifiers, the study reported. TCRdb re-derived calls from the 5' RACE reads in MiXCR, one entry per CDR3 protein. The sample consists of 50,000 to 65,000 distinct CDR3 sequences, over 20% of them appearing once. The length of the CDR3 is 16 residues. Germline CDR1 reads SGHVS; CDR2 reads FQNEAQ. V was trimmed by 3 bases and J by 5 bases, leaving 16 bases between them. The genes are TRBV7-8 and TRBJ2-2; D is perhaps TRBD1 or TRBD2 (5 bases each). The sequenced sample was whole blood, obtained at baseline. This TCR derives from an adult who was a healthcare worker with PCR-confirmed SARS-CoV-2 infection or an uninfected control (not recorded which). The CDR3 DNA follows: TGTGCCAGCAGCTTCGGGACCTCAAGAAGTACCGGGGAGCTGTTTTTT. Protein sequence: CASSFGTSRSTGELFF.